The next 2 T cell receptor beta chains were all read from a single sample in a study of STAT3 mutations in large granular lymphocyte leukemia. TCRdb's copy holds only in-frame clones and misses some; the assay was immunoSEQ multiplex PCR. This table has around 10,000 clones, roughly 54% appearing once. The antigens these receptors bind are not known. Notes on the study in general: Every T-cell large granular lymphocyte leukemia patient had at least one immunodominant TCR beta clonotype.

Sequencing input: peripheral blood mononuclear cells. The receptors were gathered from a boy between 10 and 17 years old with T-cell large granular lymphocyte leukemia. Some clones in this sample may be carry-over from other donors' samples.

CDR3 bases: TGTGCCAGCAGCTCTTCGGACACCGGGGACACTGAAGCTTTCTTT. This encodes CASSSSDTGDTEAFF. V and J are TRBV11-2 and TRBJ1-1, with a possible D match to TRBD1 (5 bases). There are 15 residues in the CDR3. Trimming removed 4 bases at V and 3 bases at J, with 15 bases between. In germline, CDR1 is SGHAT, CDR2 FQNNGV.

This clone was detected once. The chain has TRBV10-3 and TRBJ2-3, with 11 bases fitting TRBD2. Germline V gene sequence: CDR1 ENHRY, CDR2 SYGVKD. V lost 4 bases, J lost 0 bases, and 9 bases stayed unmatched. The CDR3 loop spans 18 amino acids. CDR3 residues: CAISGTVRTSGSTDTQYF. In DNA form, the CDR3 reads TGTGCCATCAGTGGAACGGTCCGGACTAGCGGGAGCACAGATACGCAGTATTTT.